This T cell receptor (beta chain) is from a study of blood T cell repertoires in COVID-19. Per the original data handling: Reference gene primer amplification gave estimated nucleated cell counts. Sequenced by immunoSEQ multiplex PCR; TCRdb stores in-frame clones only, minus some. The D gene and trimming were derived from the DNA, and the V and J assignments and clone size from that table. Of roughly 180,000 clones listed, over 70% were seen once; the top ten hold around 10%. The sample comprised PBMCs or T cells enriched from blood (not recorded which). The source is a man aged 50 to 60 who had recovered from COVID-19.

CDR3 region: CASSSWTGDNDGYTF. In DNA form, the CDR3 reads TGTGCCAGCAGTTCTTGGACAGGGGATAATGATGGCTACACCTTC. The chain carries TRBV28 and TRBJ1-2; 9 bases agree with TRBD1. CDR3 size: 15 residues. Trimming at V came to 4 bases and at J to 6 bases, leaving 9 bases not matched to a gene. The germline CDR1 and CDR2 sequences are MDHEN and SYDVKM.